The 2 T cell receptor beta chains presented below share a single source sample, sequenced in a study of blood T cell repertoires in COVID-19. Only in-frame clones appear in the TCRdb table, and some are missing; sequencing was by immunoSEQ multiplex PCR. The data contain under 450,000 clones, about 80% of them singletons. The specimen was peripheral blood. The receptors here all came from a human donor with acute or convalescent COVID-19. The donor label of this sample is uncertain.

This chain uses TRBV5-5 with TRBJ1-2; possibly TRBD1 for D (5 bases). From germline, CDR1 is SGHKS and CDR2 YYEKEE (reference sequence). Trimming left V 4 bases short and J 4 bases short, with 14 bases between. The CDR3 runs 14 residues. CDR3 region: CASSPGVPIYGYTF. The CDR3 DNA follows: TGTGCCAGCAGCCCGGGGGTGCCTATCTATGGCTACACCTTC.

V and J are TRBV7-9 and TRBJ1-2; no clear D. V was cut by 3 bases and J by 4 bases, with 6 bases left in between. The CDR3 totals 12 residues. Germline lookup yields CDR1 SEHNR and CDR2 FQNEAQ (reference sequence). The CDR3 DNA reads as TGTGCCAGCAGCTTCTTTAGCTATGGCTACACCTTC. This sequence encodes CASSFFSYGYTF.